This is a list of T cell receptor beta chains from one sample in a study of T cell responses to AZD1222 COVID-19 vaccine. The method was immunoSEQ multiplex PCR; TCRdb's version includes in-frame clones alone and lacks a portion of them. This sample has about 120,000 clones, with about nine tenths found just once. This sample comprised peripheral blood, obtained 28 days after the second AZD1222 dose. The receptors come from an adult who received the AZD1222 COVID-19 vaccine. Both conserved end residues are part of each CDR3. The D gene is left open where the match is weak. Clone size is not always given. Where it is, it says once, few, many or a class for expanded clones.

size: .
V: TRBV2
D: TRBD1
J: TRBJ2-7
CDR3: CASSEFGTAYEQYF
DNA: TGTGCCAGCAGTGAATTTGGGACAGCCTACGAGCAGTACTTC

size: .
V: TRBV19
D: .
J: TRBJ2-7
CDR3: CASSSQKGGTFPLEQYF
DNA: TGTGCCAGTAGTAGCCAAAAGGGGGGCACATTCCCCCTCGAGCAGTACTTC

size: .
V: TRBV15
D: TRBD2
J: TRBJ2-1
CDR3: CATSREGSPYNEQFF
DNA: TGTGCCACCAGCCGGGAGGGGAGCCCCTACAATGAGCAGTTCTTC

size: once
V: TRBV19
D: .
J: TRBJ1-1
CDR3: CASSIFATVNTEAFF
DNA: TGTGCCAGTAGTATTTTTGCTACGGTCAACACTGAAGCTTTCTTT

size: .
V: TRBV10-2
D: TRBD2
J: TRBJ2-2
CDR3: CASRLAGGLGGELFF
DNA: TGCGCCAGCCGACTAGCGGGGGGGCTCGGCGGGGAGCTGTTTTTT

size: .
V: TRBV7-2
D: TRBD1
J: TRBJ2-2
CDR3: CASKPRDRGNTGELFF
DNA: TGTGCCAGCAAGCCCCGGGACAGGGGTAACACCGGGGAGCTGTTTTTT

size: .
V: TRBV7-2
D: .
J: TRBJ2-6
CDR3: CASSRSPGVSGANVLTF
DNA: TGTGCCAGCAGCCGTTCACCCGGGGTCTCTGGGGCCAACGTCCTGACTTTC

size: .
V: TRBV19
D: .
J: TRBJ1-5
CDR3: CASSIGGGGNQPQHF
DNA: TGTGCCAGTAGTATCGGCGGTGGCGGCAATCAGCCCCAGCATTTT

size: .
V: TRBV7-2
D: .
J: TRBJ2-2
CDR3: CASSPGPGNTGELFF
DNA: TGTGCCAGCAGCCCCGGGCCAGGGAACACCGGGGAGCTGTTTTTT

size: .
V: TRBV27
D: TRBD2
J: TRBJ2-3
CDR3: CASSVGGFTDTQYF
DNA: TGTGCCAGCAGTGTGGGGGGGTTCACAGATACGCAGTATTTT